These 26 T cell receptor beta chains were all obtained from the same sample, sequenced in a study of technical replicates of blood from a handful of donors (dated by TCRdb to about 2017). The library was obtained by the immunoSEQ multiplex PCR assay. Entries here come from immuneACCESS through TCRdb and include only in-frame sequences with V and J called. Some clones fail to appear in such tables; in the studies checked, an unresolved V gene covers under half of the shortfall, and the cause of the remainder is unknown. The sample table contains some 94,000 clones; only one count was recorded for approximately 95% of them. The top ten clonotypes cover roughly 0.31% of the sample. The sample taken for sequencing was T cells isolated from PBMCs. Receptors were obtained from a human donor in good health.

The gene calls are TRBV29-1 and TRBJ2-3; 13 positions agree with TRBD2. V was clipped by 6 bases and J by 2 bases; unmatched bases: 2. Germline CDR1 is SQVTM and CDR2 is ANQGSEA. The length of the CDR3 is 14 residues. DNA for the CDR3: TGCAGCGTAGGACTAGCGGGAGTCACAGATACGCAGTATTTT. This encodes CSVGLAGVTDTQYF.

V gene TRBV11-3 combines with J gene TRBJ2-5, with TRBD1 as a possible D gene (5 bases). V lost 5 bases and J lost 2, with 12 bases in between. CDR1 is SGHNT, CDR2 YENEEA, per germline. This CDR3 has 14 residues. In DNA, the CDR3 is TGTGCCAGCAGCATGCAGGGTACGCAAGAGACCCAGTACTTC. Protein product: CASSMQGTQETQYF.

The rearrangement joins TRBV7-8 to TRBJ1-2; 7 bases are shared with TRBD1. Germline CDR1 and CDR2: SGHVS and FQNEAQ. CDR3 size: 13 residues. The ends lost 5 bases at V and 6 bases at J; junction bases unmatched: 6. The CDR3 loop reads CASSQGQPDGYTF. CDR3 DNA: TGTGCCAGCAGCCAGGGACAGCCAGATGGCTACACCTTC. Based on the CDR3 plus reference TRBV7-8 and TRBJ1-2, the full variable domain is GAGVSQSPRYKVAKRGQDVALRCDPISGHVSLFWYQQALGQGPEFLTYFQNEAQLDKSGLPSDRFFAERPEGSVSTLKIQRTQQEDSAVYLCASSQGQPDGYTFGSGTRLTVV.

The V and J genes are TRBV6-1 and TRBJ1-1; D is perhaps TRBD1 (6 bases). Trimming left V 6 bases short and J 2 bases short, with 7 bases between. The CDR3 sequence is 12 residues long. Germline values: CDR1 MNHNS, CDR2 SASEGT. In DNA, the CDR3 is TGTGCCAGCAGGACAGGAAACACTGAAGCTTTCTTT. Translating gives CASRTGNTEAFF.

The V and J genes are TRBV10-2 and TRBJ1-1; 8 bases are a match to TRBD1. The CDR3 totals 15 residues. Germline loops: CDR1 WSHSY, CDR2 SAAADI. V shed 6 bases and J 0 bases; nucleotides not matched to a gene: 6. The CDR3 DNA reads TGCGCCAGCAGGCCGGGACAGGAAATGAACACTGAAGCTTTCTTT. This translates into CASRPGQEMNTEAFF.

The gene calls are TRBV6-5 and TRBJ2-2; tentatively, D is TRBD1 (5 bases). The V end was cut by 5 bases, the J end by 5 bases, with 9 bases between. Germline assignment: CDR1 MNHEY and CDR2 SVGAGI. The CDR3 is made up of 13 amino acids. The CDR3 region has the DNA TGTGCCAGCAGTCTGTACAGGACCGGGGAGCTGTTTTTT. This sequence encodes CASSLYRTGELFF.

The chain has TRBV29-1 and TRBJ2-2; 10 bases match TRBD1. The CDR3 has 13 residues. Germline V CDR1 and CDR2: SQVTM, ANQGSEA. CDR3: CSGRTGGTGELFF. In nucleotides, the CDR3 is TGCAGTGGTAGGACAGGGGGGACCGGGGAGCTGTTTTTT.

The sample holds one count of this clone. The chain carries TRBV29-1 and TRBJ2-2, with D unresolved. The CDR3 runs 13 residues. In germline, CDR1 is SQVTM, CDR2 ANQGSEA. Between the trimmed V and J ends, which lost 0 bases and 6 bases, there was a span of 8 bases. CDR3 bases: TGCAGCGTTGAAGAGCGGCCTGCCGGGGAGCTGTTTTTT. As protein: CSVEERPAGELFF.

CDR3 loop: CASSLTSGRETQYF. Here the CDR3 DNA reads TGTGCCAGCAGCTTGACTAGCGGGAGAGAGACCCAGTACTTC. The chain carries TRBV12-1 and TRBJ2-5; the listed D gene, TRBD2, was not tested against the DNA. TRBV12-1 is a recognized pseudogene. The CDR3 runs to 14 residues.

The chain uses TRBV30 and TRBJ2-3; 9 positions match TRBD2. The CDR3 runs 14 residues. Germline V gives CDR1 GTSNPN, CDR2 SVGIG (reference sequence). V shed 1 base and J 2 bases; nucleotides not matched to a gene: 1. CDR3 sequence (DNA): TGTGCCTGGAGTGCTAGCGGGGTCACAGATACGCAGTATTTT. Translation: CAWSASGVTDTQYF.

The rearrangement links TRBV9 to TRBJ2-5, with D tentatively TRBD1 (6 bases). Looked up from germline, CDR1 is SGDLS and CDR2 is YYNGEE. There are 13 residues in the CDR3. V lost 3 bases to trimming and J lost 0 bases, with 6 bases between them. CDR3 residues: CASSDRDQETQYF. The CDR3 DNA sequence: TGTGCCAGCAGCGACAGGGACCAAGAGACCCAGTACTTC.

The chain employs TRBV6-1 and TRBJ2-7, with TRBD2 matching 8 bases. V lost 6 bases and J lost 0; bases outside the gene matches: 4. From germline, CDR1 is MNHNS and CDR2 SASEGT. This CDR3 comprises 14 residues. The CDR3 bases are TGTGCCAGCAGCATTAGCGGGAACTCCTACGAGCAGTACTTC. Encoded protein: CASSISGNSYEQYF.

V gene TRBV29-1 combines with J gene TRBJ1-5, with TRBD1 matching over 7 bases. Germline loops: CDR1 SQVTM, CDR2 ANQGSEA. The CDR3 loop spans 13 amino acids. V lost 1 base and J lost 5; bases outside the gene matches: 2. This chain's CDR3 is CSVEGGGDQPQHF. Here the CDR3 DNA reads TGCAGCGTTGAAGGAGGGGGCGATCAGCCCCAGCATTTT.

This chain links TRBV27 with TRBJ2-2; maybe TRBD1 (7 bases). The germline V gene encodes CDR1 MNHEY and CDR2 SMNVEV (reference sequence). The CDR3 runs 15 residues. The V end lost 1 base, the J end lost 5 bases, and 11 bases lay between the germline ends. The CDR3 is CASSLYRGGTGELFF. CDR3 in DNA: TGTGCCAGCAGTTTATACAGGGGAGGAACCGGGGAGCTGTTTTTT.

The J gene is TRBJ2-7, the V gene TRBV19, with 10 bases lining up with TRBD1. This CDR3 spans 14 amino acids. J lost 2 bases, V lost 6 bases, and 4 bases had no gene match. Germline V gene lookup returns CDR1 LNHDA and CDR2 SQIVND (reference sequence). The CDR3 reads CASSRTGGAYEQYF. In DNA form, the CDR3 reads TGTGCCAGTAGCAGGACAGGGGGGGCCTACGAGCAGTACTTC.

The chain employs TRBV7-6 and TRBJ2-7; D ambiguous. V shed 2 bases and J shed 4 bases, with 18 bases lying between them. CDR1 is SGHVS and CDR2 is FNYEAQ in the germline V gene. CDR3 length equals 16 residues. Written as DNA, the CDR3 is TGTGCCAGCAGCTTACTCGCGGTCCTCCCCCGATACGAGCAGTACTTC. This gives the protein CASSLLAVLPRYEQYF. The full variable domain, completed using reference TRBV7-6 and TRBJ2-7, is GAGVSQSPRYKVTKRGQDVALRCDPISGHVSLYWYRQALGQGPEFLTYFNYEAQQDKSGLPNDRFSAERPEGSISTLTIQRTEQRDSAMYRCASSLLAVLPRYEQYFGPGTRLTVT.

The genes are TRBV6-5 and TRBJ2-2, with a possible D match to TRBD2 (6 bases). CDR3 length equals 14 residues. Per germline, CDR1 MNHEY and CDR2 SVGAGI. V lost 8 bases and J 0 bases, leaving 10 bases between the germline ends. The CDR3 coding sequence is TGTGCCAGCGGGGACTTACCGAACACCGGGGAGCTGTTTTTT. Encoded protein: CASGDLPNTGELFF.

V usage is TRBV7-6 and J usage is TRBJ2-1; the D is unclear. The V end was cut by 1 base, the J end by 4 bases, with 11 bases between. CDR1 is SGHVS, CDR2 FNYEAQ, per germline. The CDR3 length is 15 residues. CDR3 DNA: TGTGCCAGCAGCTTAGACCGCGGAGCTTACAATGAGCAGTTCTTC. The encoded protein is CASSLDRGAYNEQFF. The whole variable domain, filled in from reference TRBV7-6 and TRBJ2-1, reads GAGVSQSPRYKVTKRGQDVALRCDPISGHVSLYWYRQALGQGPEFLTYFNYEAQQDKSGLPNDRFSAERPEGSISTLTIQRTEQRDSAMYRCASSLDRGAYNEQFFGPGTRLTVL.

This chain links TRBV11-2 with TRBJ1-2; 8 bases map to TRBD1. The V and J ends lost 3 bases and 8 bases, in that order; junction bases with no gene match: 11. There are 15 residues in the CDR3. Germline V gives CDR1 SGHAT, CDR2 FQNNGV. As DNA, the CDR3 is TGTGCCAGCAGCTTCCTCTCGGGACAGGCAGCCGGCTACACCTTC. It specifies CASSFLSGQAAGYTF.

The chain employs TRBV2 and TRBJ2-2; TRBD2 agrees at 8 bases. Germline V lookup: CDR1 SNHLY, CDR2 FYNNEI. V trimming: 10 bases; J trimming: 5 bases; junction bases outside the gene matches: 21. The CDR3 covers 18 residues. The CDR3 DNA is TGTGCCACCAACTCACATTTCACGAGCGGGAGAGATACCGGGGAGCTGTTTTTT. Amino acid sequence: CATNSHFTSGRDTGELFF.

This clone was counted once. The rearrangement uses TRBV5-1 and TRBJ2-7; D not certain. The germline V gene has CDR1 SGHRS and CDR2 YFSETQ. This CDR3 region has 13 residues. V dropped 0 bases and J dropped 7 bases, with 11 bases sitting between them. CDR3 loop: CASSLDFRREQYF. The CDR3 nucleotides are TGCGCCAGCAGCTTGGATTTTAGAAGAGAGCAGTACTTC.

The J gene is TRBJ2-7, the V gene TRBV9; maybe TRBD1 (6 bases). Germline V gene lookup returns CDR1 SGDLS and CDR2 YYNGEE. The CDR3 consists of 12 residues. The V end was cut by 4 bases, the J end by 5 bases, with 10 bases between. The CDR3 region has the DNA TGTGCCAGCAGCCTACGGGACAACGAGCAGTACTTC. Translating it yields CASSLRDNEQYF.

The chain recombines TRBV6-5 with TRBJ1-1; D remains unclear. The CDR3 sequence is 14 residues long. Germline V gene lookup returns CDR1 MNHEY and CDR2 SVGAGI. The V and J ends lost 0 bases and 5 bases respectively, with 10 bases between them. The CDR3 nucleotides read TGTGCCAGCAGTTACTCAGAGGGTAGGACTGAAGCTTTCTTT. It yields the protein CASSYSEGRTEAFF.

This chain uses TRBV13 with TRBJ2-7; tentatively, D is TRBD2 (6 bases). This CDR3 is 14 amino acids long. Trimming cost V 5 bases and J 3 bases, with 14 bases left between them. Per germline, CDR1 PRHDT and CDR2 FYEKMQ (reference sequence). The CDR3 spells CASSVAGLYYEQYF. The CDR3 DNA reads TGTGCCAGCAGCGTCGCGGGACTCTACTACGAGCAGTACTTC.

The chain carries TRBV5-1 and TRBJ2-1; 8 positions agree with TRBD2. Trimming removed 4 bases from V and 6 bases from J; junction bases left unmatched: 9. Germline CDR1 SGHRS, CDR2 YFSETQ. The length of the CDR3 is 15 residues. The CDR3 region has the DNA TGCGCCAGCAGCGCATTTACTAGCGGACTCAATGAGCAGTTCTTC. Translated: CASSAFTSGLNEQFF.

The rearrangement links TRBV4-1 to TRBJ2-2; the D is unclear. This CDR3 has 14 residues. The V gene lost 0 bases and the J gene lost 6 bases, with 8 bases spanning the gap. Germline V gene sequence: CDR1 MGHRA, CDR2 YSYEKL. The CDR3 DNA follows: TGCGCCAGCAGCCAAGAGTTAGTCCCCGGGGAGCTGTTTTTT. It codes for CASSQELVPGELFF.